Below, one T cell receptor (beta chain) is given with its context. The target of this receptor is not known. One base away there is no much larger clone; base qualities are not given. The sample belongs to a study of vaccination and CD4 T cells after COVID-19 (dated by TCRdb to the early 2020s). General notes on the study: Convalescent patients had a positive SARS-CoV-2 result on nasal swab PCR, and of these patients, fewer than ten had mild disease and one had severe disease. Six males and four females were included in the convalescent cohort, with two Hispanic individuals, seven Caucasians, two Asians and one multiracial person represented. Participants got two doses of the Pfizer-BioNTech BNT162b2 vaccine (n=8) or two doses of the Moderna mRNA-1273 vaccine (n=2). Post-COVID blood samples were collected from convalescent patients a median of approximately 100 days after diagnosis, with a range of about 30 to 170 days. The time from the second vaccine dose to post-vaccine blood sampling had a median of around 72 days and ranged from about 14 to 250 days. Culture stimuli were overlapping spike peptide pools from SARS-CoV-2 and from the common cold coronaviruses HCoV-NL63, HCoV-OC43 and HCoV-229E. As controls, cultures received a CEFX viral epitope pool (the positive control), an HIV-1 Nef peptide pool (the negative control), or no peptide at all. In 9 to 11 COVID-19 convalescent patients and a handful of infection-naive healthy vaccine recipients, researchers compared the spike-specific CD4+ TCR repertoire from before mRNA vaccination with the repertoire from after.

Library creation used PCR. TCR sequencing of DNA from cultured CD4+ T cells used the Oncomine TCR Beta short-read assay at the Johns Hopkins FTIC core. Genomic DNA was extracted from the cultured CD4+ T cells with the QIAamp micro DNA kit. Oncomine TCR Beta libraries from cultured CD4+ T cells were pooled using unique dual indexes and sequenced on an Illumina iSeq 100. The published analysis was carried out like this. Non-productive sequences were removed, and CDR3s not starting with C, not ending with F or W, or shorter than 7 amino acids were discarded. The MANAFEST web application identified antigen-specific clonotypes by comparing peptide-stimulated wells against reference wells and other culture wells. For a clone to be called positive, the clone needed an FDR below 0.05, an odds ratio above 5, and a productive frequency above 0.1% in at least two of three replicate wells. A clonotype was classed as cross-reactive if the clonotype showed significant expansion both in SARS-CoV-2 spike wells and in at least one common cold coronavirus spike condition. Using R version 3.6.1, CDR3 homology was evaluated through Levenshtein distances (stringdist) along with unrooted phylogenetic trees (ape). Starting from the raw public reads, TCRdb applied fastp trimming at Q25, assembled clones with MiXCR and retained in-frame beta chains. When rows share a CDR3 protein, they turn into one entry using the most common DNA and genes. These V and J calls originate from TCRdb's pipeline instead of the authors' own analysis. Within this sample are approximately 5,500 distinct CDR3 sequences, with about two thirds of them counted one time only. Roughly 19% of the sample goes to the ten largest clones.

The treatment or condition tag for this specimen amounts to: 10-day PBMC culture with coronavirus spike peptide pools or control peptides (ViraFEST assay). The study used the ViraFEST assay, which expanded antigen-specific T cells with peptide pools and then identified expanded clonotypes by TCR sequencing. The convalescent patients' positive SARS-CoV-2 PCR tests fell between March and December 2020, which was before the Alpha, Beta and Delta variants emerged in the United States. Approximately 2.1 million PBMCs per well were cultured in IMDM with 5% human AB serum and approximately 10 IU/ml IL-2, plus 10 ug/ml peptide pools. On days 3 and 7, half of the culture medium was replaced with fresh IL-2-containing medium. After 10 days of culture, CD4+ T cells were isolated by negative selection with the EasySep CD4+ T cell isolation kit. PBMCs were separated from whole blood using Ficoll-Paque Plus gradient centrifugation and then either used fresh or cryopreserved at -140C. Culture conditions were generally each tested in triplicate wells.

V is trimmed back by 6 bases and J by 0 bases, and the junction contains 10 bases that no gene match accounts for. Via the germline V gene, CDR1 is SNHLY and CDR2 FYNNEI. The CDR3 goes from the cysteine to the phenylalanine over 18 residues. The kept DNA is CDR3 alone, 54 bases in frame from the first base. The paper as a whole reports these results and caveats: Although the median number of SARS-CoV-2-reactive clonotypes went up from 21 after infection to 38 after vaccination, the increase was not significant. In convalescent patients, a median around 83% of post-vaccine SARS-CoV-2-reactive clones were detected only after vaccination, and vaccine-specific priming was suggested by this finding. Only a relatively small number of convalescent patients were included in the study, and early timepoints following natural infection were not analyzed. Of the vaccine-specific clones found in convalescent patients, nearly all (304 of 307) were mono-reactive for SARS-CoV-2 spike instead of being cross-reactive with common cold coronaviruses.

The sequence was collected from a human donor who had recovered from COVID-19. The chain couples TRBV2 to TRBJ1-5; 11 middle bases align to TRBD1. Sequencing was done on a sample of CD4+ T cells from blood, cultured in vitro. The encoded CDR3 is CASRGTGGVPYSNQPQHF. The DNA reads as follows: TGTGCCAGCAGAGGGACAGGGGGAGTCCCTTATAGCAATCAGCCCCAGCATTTT.